This T cell receptor beta chain comes out of a study of T cells in Graves' hyperthyroidism and ophthalmopathy (dated by TCRdb to about 2019). General notes on the study: Peripheral blood was sampled at the time of initial diagnosis, prior to any treatment. The paper describes TCR Vbeta CDR3 sequencing of 140 or so peripheral blood samples, made up of about 41 ophthalmopathy patients, roughly 80 hyperthyroidism patients and roughly 17 progressor patients. To identify TCR V-J signatures that set the groups apart, the researchers used a discovery cohort of more than 95 patients, made up of roughly 40 with Graves' ophthalmopathy and about 60 with stable Graves' hyperthyroidism. An independent validation cohort of under 20 hyperthyroidism patients and about 16 patients who later progressed to ophthalmopathy tested prospective prediction of ophthalmopathy. Thyroid tissue and blood T-cell repertoires from about 6 Graves' hyperthyroidism patients were also compared in the study. Once sampling was done, hyperthyroidism patients were given methimazole at a starting dose of 30 mg daily, whereas ophthalmopathy patients were given high-dose intravenous methylprednisolone. The 90 or so discovery patients were randomly split 7:3 into training and test sets. General study outcomes and caveats: In cross-validation, a model built on a 13 V-J signature told ophthalmopathy apart from stable hyperthyroidism with approximately 90% sensitivity and 81% to 82% specificity, and in testing the same model reached 80%/75%. Sample size was not statistically predetermined, and blinding of investigators to group allocation was not performed. Most expanded thyroid clonotypes (frequency above 0.001) were also found in blood, which suggests that blood repertoires may mirror thyroid immune responses. During validation, the model predicted progression to ophthalmopathy a median of around six months ahead of onset, with just under 71% sensitivity and about 72% specificity.

The germline V gene (reference sequence) provides CDR1 GTSNPN and CDR2 SVGIG. From cysteine to phenylalanine, the CDR3 is 15 amino acids long. The retained sequence is limited to the CDR3, 45 bases, with the frame set at the first base. The V and J ends are trimmed by 2 bases and 1 base, leaving 14 bases between them. In the ophthalmopathy patients, disease was moderately to severely active, with a Clinical Activity Score of 3 or more, a NOSPECS grade of 4 or more, and a duration of less than 3 months. Any patient with an uncontrolled infection, another autoimmune disease, pregnancy or lactation was excluded. Diagnoses were based on clinical symptoms, serum thyroxine and TRAb, thyroid ultrasound and orbital computed tomography. PBMCs were separated from roughly 10 ml of fresh peripheral blood using Ficoll-Paque density gradient centrifugation. Total RNA was extracted with Trizol reagent, and quality was checked on an Agilent 2100 Bioanalyzer.

Amplification of TCR beta CDR3 regions was carried out from RNA transcripts. The TCR CDR3 was subjected to a first round of RT-PCR using the HTBI primer set and the Qiagen OneStep RT-PCR kit. The libraries were constructed in a second round of multiplex PCR and then size-selected and purified. The libraries were sequenced on an Illumina HiSeq2000 using paired-end 100 bp reads. Processing in the source paper ran as follows. SOAPnuke was used to process the raw data, throwing out any read that contained adapters or uncalled bases, had a mean Phred below 15, or lacked an exact constant-primer or identifier match. High-quality paired reads were merged with COPE v1.2.5, and unique nucleotide sequences were defined as clonotypes. MiTCR v1.1 was used to align the clonotypes against IMGT TRBV, TRBD and TRBJ reference segments. The analysis included only V-J combinations with a frequency above 0.0001, which together covered approximately 99% of the repertoires. The TCS score was defined as the ratio of F50 (clonal expansion) to E x V (chaos), calculated using BLOSUM62-based TCRdist between CDR3 peptides within each V-J. Welch's t-statistics and random forest reduced around 510 V-J features to 10 to 15, which were used in a naive Bayes classifier (R e1071). The raw public reads went through TCRdb reprocessing: fastp at Q25, MiXCR clone calling, in-frame beta chains kept. Rows matching on CDR3 protein sequence are summarized as one entry with the most common DNA and genes. It is TCRdb's table, rather than the study itself, that gives the V and J calls and clone size. For this sample there are 300,000 to 450,000 distinct CDR3 sequences; over 15% appear just once. Of the sample, roughly 16% falls within the top ten clones.

The table lists this clonotype with many counts. Its antigen has not been determined. One base away there is no much larger clone; base qualities are not given. The receptor chain draws on TRBV30 and TRBJ1-2, with TRBD1 as a weak D call on 5 bases. The sample was blood. The receptor was isolated from a woman in her 40s with Graves' ophthalmopathy. The CDR3 in this case is CAWSHDSSFNYGYTF. The DNA sequence is TGTGCCTGGAGTCACGACAGCTCCTTTAACTATGGCTACACCTTC. The reference TRBV30 and TRBJ1-2 proteins fill in what lies around the CDR3, so the full variable domain reads SQTIHQWPATLVQPVGSPLSLECTVEGTSNPNLYWYRQAAGRGLQLLFYSVGIGQISSEVPQNLSASRPQDRQFILSSKKLLLSDSGFYLCAWSHDSSFNYGYTFGSGTRLTVV.